The 24 T cell receptor beta chains given below trace back to one sample, sequenced in a study of radiotherapy plus CTLA-4 blockade in lung cancer (dated by TCRdb to the late 2010s). Libraries were constructed by the immunoSEQ multiplex PCR assay. In TCRdb, the immuneACCESS table is reduced to in-frame sequences with V and J assigned. These tables do not hold every clone; where another copy was compared, an unresolved V gene accounts for under half, and the others remain unexplained. The table for this sample lists tens of thousands of clones; approximately 70% of them were counted only once. Together, the top ten hold roughly 3.5% of the sample. The sample was peripheral blood, taken from a patient treated with radiotherapy plus ipilimumab. These receptors originate from a human donor with non-small cell lung cancer who had stable disease on radiotherapy plus ipilimumab.

This sequence joins TRBV5-1 and TRBJ1-4; weak D call: TRBD1 (5 bases). V was shortened by 0 bases and J by 5 bases, with 17 bases between the two germline ends. The CDR3 has 17 residues. The V gene's germline CDR1 is SGHRS and CDR2 YFSETQ. The CDR3 nucleotides read TGCGCCAGCAGCTTGGGGCAGGGCGGTGGTAGGAATGAAAAACTGTTTTTT. Its protein product is CASSLGQGGGRNEKLFF.

This clone was seen more than once but under ten times. V usage is TRBV19 and J usage is TRBJ1-5; 7 nucleotides match TRBD1. Per the germline V gene, CDR1 is LNHDA and CDR2 is SQIVND (reference sequence). Trimming removed 2 bases from V and 7 bases from J; junction bases left unmatched: 5. There are 14 residues in the CDR3. The chain's CDR3 is CASSINRGGQPQHF. DNA of the CDR3: TGTGCCAGTAGTATAAACAGGGGTGGACAGCCCCAGCATTTT. The full variable domain, completed using reference TRBV19 and TRBJ1-5, is DGGITQSPKYLFRKEGQNVTLSCEQNLNHDAMYWYRQDPGQGLRLIYYSQIVNDFQKGDIAEGYSVSREKKESFPLTVTSAQKNPTAFYLCASSINRGGQPQHFGDGTRLSIL.

This clone is classed as large. The V gene is TRBV6-6, the J gene TRBJ2-7; D possibly corresponds to TRBD2 (5 bases). Trimming removed 7 bases from V and 2 bases from J, with 15 bases in between. Germline assignment: CDR1 MNHNY and CDR2 SVGAGI (reference sequence). The CDR3 contains 14 residues. CDR3 bases: TGTGCCAGCACCGATCAGGAGGCCACCTACGAGCAGTACTTC. Translation: CASTDQEATYEQYF.

The V call is TRBV5-6, the J call TRBJ2-5; no reliable D call. CDR3 length equals 17 residues. The germline V gene has CDR1 SGHDT and CDR2 YYEEEE. V was cut by 2 bases and J by 5 bases, with 22 bases left in between. The CDR3 loop reads CASSFPPSGYGRETQYF. The DNA of the CDR3 is TGTGCCAGCAGCTTCCCCCCCTCTGGATACGGTCGGGAGACCCAGTACTTC.

The chain has TRBV11-3 and TRBJ2-2, with 10 bases that match TRBD2. V was clipped by 0 bases and J by 0 bases; unmatched bases: 4. CDR1 and CDR2 from the germline V gene are SGHNT and YENEEA. The CDR3 loop spans 18 amino acids. The DNA for the CDR3 is TGTGCCAGCAGCTTAGAACTAGCGGGATCTGCGAACACCGGGGAGCTGTTTTTT. It yields the protein CASSLELAGSANTGELFF.

The rearrangement joins TRBV11-2 to TRBJ2-5; D is possibly TRBD1 (5 bases). In germline, CDR1 is SGHAT, CDR2 FQNNGV. Trimming shortened V by 1 base and J by 4 bases, and 10 bases separated the two germline ends. This CDR3 has 14 residues. The DNA of the CDR3 is TGTGCCAGCAGCTTAGCCAGCCAGGGAGAGACCCAGTACTTC. Its protein product is CASSLASQGETQYF.

This sequence joins TRBV5-1 and TRBJ1-1; TRBD1 agrees at 8 bases. V was clipped by 4 bases and J by 1 base; unmatched bases: 6. The CDR3 is 15 amino acids. The V gene's germline CDR1 is SGHRS and CDR2 YFSETQ. The CDR3 sequence is CASSLSGTGNTEAFF. CDR3 sequence (DNA): TGCGCCAGCAGCCTTTCCGGGACAGGGAACACTGAAGCTTTCTTT. The full variable domain, completed using reference TRBV5-1 and TRBJ1-1, is KAGVTQTPRYLIKTRGQQVTLSCSPISGHRSVSWYQQTPGQGLQFLFEYFSETQRNKGNFPGRFSGRQFSNSRSEMNVSTLELGDSALYLCASSLSGTGNTEAFFGQGTRLTVV.

The rearrangement uses TRBV10-1 and TRBJ2-5; maybe TRBD2 (6 bases). V lost 4 bases, J lost 5 bases, and 17 bases lay in between. The germline CDR1 and CDR2 sequences are WNHNN and SYGVQD (reference sequence). This CDR3 is built from 15 residues. CDR3 DNA sequence: TGCGCCAGCAGTGGAAGGCTGGGGGGTGGGGAGACCCAGTACTTC. Translation: CASSGRLGGGETQYF.

V usage is TRBV7-2 and J usage is TRBJ1-5; D gene unclear. Germline assignment: CDR1 SGHTA and CDR2 FQGNSA. The V end lost 1 base, the J end lost 1 base, and 8 bases lay between the germline ends. CDR3 length equals 15 residues. The CDR3 sequence: CASSLVARSNQPQHF. The DNA of the CDR3 is TGTGCCAGCAGCTTAGTGGCACGGAGCAATCAGCCCCAGCATTTT.

V usage is TRBV6-5 and J usage is TRBJ1-4, with D possibly being TRBD1 (6 bases). Trimming took off 2 bases at V and 5 bases at J, with 12 bases between the two ends. The CDR3 contains 15 residues. Looked up from germline, CDR1 is MNHEY and CDR2 is SVGAGI. This CDR3 is CASSYGDRSNEKLFF. The DNA of the CDR3 is TGTGCCAGCAGTTACGGAGACAGGTCCAATGAAAAACTGTTTTTT.

J is TRBJ2-7 and V is TRBV7-8, with D possibly TRBD1 on 5 matching bases. Germline V gene sequence: CDR1 SGHVS, CDR2 FQNEAQ. Trimming took off 0 bases at V and 6 bases at J, with 9 bases between the two ends. This CDR3 region has 13 residues. In DNA form, the CDR3 reads TGTGCCAGCAGCTTAGCAGGGGCACTCGAGCAGTACTTC. Its translation: CASSLAGALEQYF.

V is TRBV28 and J is TRBJ1-4; 9 nucleotides agree with TRBD1. Germline CDR1 is MDHEN and CDR2 is SYDVKM. With 7 bases clipped from V and 2 bases from J, the junction kept 14 bases outside the gene matches. The CDR3 has 18 amino acids. CDR3 bases: TGTGCCAGCACCCCTGGGTTCGGGACAGGGCTCACTAATGAAAAACTGTTTTTT. Encoded protein: CASTPGFGTGLTNEKLFF.

This clone was detected only a few times. The chain links TRBV5-6 to TRBJ2-1, with D possibly called TRBD1 or TRBD2 (5 bases each). Germline V gives CDR1 SGHDT, CDR2 YYEEEE. V gave up 4 bases and J gave up 0 bases, with 8 bases separating them. The CDR3 spans 14 residues. The CDR3 here is CASSGTGSYNEQFF. In DNA, the CDR3 is TGTGCCAGCAGCGGGACGGGCTCCTACAATGAGCAGTTCTTC. The entire variable domain, with the rest obtained from reference TRBV5-6 and TRBJ2-1, is as follows: DAGVTQSPTHLIKTRGQQVTLRCSPKSGHDTVSWYQQALGQGPQFIFQYYEEEERQRGNFPDRFSGHQFPNYSSELNVNALLLGDSALYLCASSGTGSYNEQFFGPGTRLTVL.

The chain combines TRBV5-1 with TRBJ2-2; D perhaps matches TRBD2 (6 bases). Germline loops: CDR1 SGHRS, CDR2 YFSETQ. Trimming stripped 0 bases from V and 2 bases from J, with 8 bases between. This CDR3 is built from 15 residues. This CDR3 reads CASSLGGVNTGELFF. CDR3 nucleotides: TGCGCCAGCAGCTTGGGCGGGGTTAACACCGGGGAGCTGTTTTTT.

A single count supports this clone. V usage is TRBV5-6 and J usage is TRBJ2-5; D is uncertain. Trimming removed 0 bases from V and 2 bases from J, with 8 bases in between. Per germline, CDR1 SGHDT and CDR2 YYEEEE. The CDR3 runs to 14 residues. CDR3 DNA sequence: TGTGCCAGCAGCTTGGGTGGCAGGCAAGAGACCCAGTACTTC. This gives the protein CASSLGGRQETQYF.

The table lists this clone with a count of one. J is TRBJ2-7 and V is TRBV19, with 9 positions matching TRBD1. V lost 5 bases to trimming and J lost 4 bases; unmatched junction nucleotides: 9. The CDR3 is made up of 15 amino acids. CDR1 is LNHDA, CDR2 SQIVND, per germline (reference sequence). The CDR3 coding sequence is TGTGCCAGTAGTCTCCGGGACAGGGTTTGGTACGAGCAGTACTTC. Translation gives CASSLRDRVWYEQYF.

This chain joins TRBV19 and TRBJ2-1; perhaps TRBD2 as D (6 bases). There are 19 residues in the CDR3. Trimming took 7 bases from V and 2 from J, leaving 27 bases between them. The V gene's germline CDR1 is LNHDA and CDR2 SQIVND (reference sequence). This CDR3 reads CASTPSMGGGTSTYNEQFF. The DNA of the CDR3 is TGTGCCAGTACCCCCTCCATGGGGGGTGGGACCTCCACCTACAATGAGCAGTTCTTC. Combining the CDR3 with reference TRBV19 and TRBJ2-1 gives the whole variable domain DGGITQSPKYLFRKEGQNVTLSCEQNLNHDAMYWYRQDPGQGLRLIYYSQIVNDFQKGDIAEGYSVSREKKESFPLTVTSAQKNPTAFYLCASTPSMGGGTSTYNEQFFGPGTRLTVL.

This clone has only one observation. V and J are TRBV5-1 and TRBJ1-5; D uncertain. Trimming cost V 0 bases and J 2 bases, with 9 bases left between them. CDR3 size: 15 residues. The V gene's germline CDR1 is SGHRS and CDR2 YFSETQ. CDR3 in amino acids: CASSLGGNGNQPQHF. As DNA, the CDR3 is TGCGCCAGCAGCTTGGGGGGTAACGGCAATCAGCCCCAGCATTTT.

The chain recombines TRBV5-4 with TRBJ2-1; 7 bases are shared with TRBD2. After removal of 4 bases from V and 6 bases from J, the junction contained 13 bases not matched to a gene. Per germline, CDR1 SGHNT and CDR2 YYREEE (reference sequence). This CDR3 is built from 16 residues. CDR3 nucleotide sequence: TGTGCCAGCAGCACACCTCTAGCGGACCTCAGCAATGAGCAGTTCTTC. This encodes CASSTPLADLSNEQFF.

The chain employs TRBV5-1 and TRBJ2-1; TRBD1 is a possible D gene (6 bases). The CDR3 consists of 14 residues. The germline V gene encodes CDR1 SGHRS and CDR2 YFSETQ. V gave up 2 bases and J gave up 2 bases, with 8 bases separating them. CDR3 loop: CASSFGQTYNEQFF. CDR3 nucleotides: TGCGCCAGCAGCTTCGGACAGACCTACAATGAGCAGTTCTTC.

To note about this clone: This sample also contains other DNA sequences that code for the same CDR3. The chain couples TRBV7-9 to TRBJ2-3; D not resolved. V shed 6 bases and J shed 0 bases, with 7 bases lying between them. Germline CDR1 reads SEHNR; CDR2 reads FQNEAQ (reference sequence). CDR3 length: 13 amino acids. This chain's CDR3 is CASRVGSTDTQYF. CDR3 DNA: TGTGCCAGCAGAGTCGGGAGCACAGATACGCAGTATTTT.

The V call is TRBV19, the J call TRBJ1-2, with 7 bases fitting TRBD1. The CDR3 is 13 amino acids. Germline V gives CDR1 LNHDA, CDR2 SQIVND (reference sequence). Losses at the gene ends were 11 bases for V and 2 bases for J; bases not matched to a gene: 8. CDR3 amino acids: CAARGQTNYGYTF. CDR3 nucleotides: TGTGCCGCCCGGGGACAGACCAACTATGGCTACACCTTC. Looking up the rest from reference TRBV19 and TRBJ1-2 gives the full variable domain: DGGITQSPKYLFRKEGQNVTLSCEQNLNHDAMYWYRQDPGQGLRLIYYSQIVNDFQKGDIAEGYSVSREKKESFPLTVTSAQKNPTAFYLCAARGQTNYGYTFGSGTRLTVV.

The chain links TRBV2 to TRBJ1-5; D remains unclear. V lost 7 bases and J lost 0, with 10 bases in between. CDR1 is SNHLY and CDR2 is FYNNEI in the germline V gene. This CDR3 has 14 amino acids. The CDR3 here is CASKEAFSNQPQHF. CDR3 sequence (DNA): TGTGCCAGCAAGGAAGCTTTTAGCAATCAGCCCCAGCATTTT.

This chain connects TRBV25-1 to TRBJ2-7; TRBD2 is a possible D gene (5 bases). The CDR3 contains 15 residues. Per the germline V gene, CDR1 is MGHDK and CDR2 is SYGVNS. V was trimmed by 0 bases and J by 5 bases, leaving 14 bases between them. In nucleotides, the CDR3 is TGTGCCAGCAGTGAATACGGCCTAGCTGCCAACGAGCAGTACTTC. This gives the protein CASSEYGLAANEQYF.